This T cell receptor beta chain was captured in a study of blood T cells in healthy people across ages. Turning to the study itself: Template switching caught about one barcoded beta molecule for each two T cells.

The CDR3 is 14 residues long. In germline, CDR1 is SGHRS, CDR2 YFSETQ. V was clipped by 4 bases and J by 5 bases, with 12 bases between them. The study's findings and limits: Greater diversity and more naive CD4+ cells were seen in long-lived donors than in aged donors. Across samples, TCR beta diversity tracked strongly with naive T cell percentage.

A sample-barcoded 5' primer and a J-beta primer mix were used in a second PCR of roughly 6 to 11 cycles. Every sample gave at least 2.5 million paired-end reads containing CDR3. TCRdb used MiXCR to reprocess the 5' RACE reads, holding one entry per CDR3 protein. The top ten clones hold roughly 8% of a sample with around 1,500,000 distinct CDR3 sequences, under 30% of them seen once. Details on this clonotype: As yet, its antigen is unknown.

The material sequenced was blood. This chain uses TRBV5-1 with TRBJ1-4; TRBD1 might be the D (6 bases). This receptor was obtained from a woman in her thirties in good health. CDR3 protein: CASSRDTRNEKLFF. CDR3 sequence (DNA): TGCGCCAGCAGCCGGGACACCCGAAATGAAAAACTGTTTTTT.